One and the same sample provided the 22 T cell receptor beta chains below, sequenced in a study of control samples from healthy donors and cancer patients. Sequencing used immunoSEQ multiplex PCR; TCRdb keeps in-frame clones, though not all of them. The data show about 150,000 clones, with 93% seen just once and around 2.5% held by the top ten. Sample: blood. The receptors were gathered from a man in his fifties or sixties in good health.

J is TRBJ2-3 and V is TRBV24-1; 11 bases are shared with TRBD2. This CDR3 has 16 residues. V gave up 4 bases and J gave up 11 bases; unmatched junction bases: 13. Germline V CDR1 and CDR2: KGHDR, SFDVKD. CDR3 DNA: TGTGCCACCAGTGACCCGGGACTAGCGGAGGGGATCAGGCAGTATTTT. The encoded protein is CATSDPGLAEGIRQYF.

The chain is built from TRBV19 and TRBJ2-7; no clear D gene. V gave up 5 bases and J gave up 0 bases, with 5 bases separating them. The CDR3 is 12 residues long. Germline lookup yields CDR1 LNHDA and CDR2 SQIVND (reference sequence). In DNA, the CDR3 is TGTGCCAGTAGTTCCCCCTCCTACGAGCAGTACTTC. Amino acid sequence: CASSSPSYEQYF.

The chain combines TRBV30 with TRBJ2-3; tentatively, D is TRBD1 (5 bases). The CDR3 has 17 residues. CDR1 GTSNPN and CDR2 SVGIG come from the germline V gene (reference sequence). V lost 1 base and J 2 bases, leaving 19 bases between the germline ends. This CDR3 reads CAWSEAYRTRITDTQYF. CDR3 DNA sequence: TGTGCCTGGAGTGAAGCGTACAGGACGAGGATCACAGATACGCAGTATTTT.

This clone turned up a few times. Written as DNA, the CDR3 is TGTGCCAGCGCTACACCACAAGACTATAGCAATCAGCCCCAGCATTTT. Encoded protein: CASATPQDYSNQPQHF. J is TRBJ1-5 and V is TRBV28; D remains ambiguous. Germline V gene lookup returns CDR1 MDHEN and CDR2 SYDVKM. The CDR3 is 16 amino acids. V lost 8 bases to trimming and J lost 0 bases, with 17 bases between them.

This sequence joins TRBV5-1 and TRBJ2-7; D remains unclear. The CDR3 extends over 14 amino acids. Germline values: CDR1 SGHRS, CDR2 YFSETQ. V was trimmed by 0 bases and J by 2 bases, leaving 9 bases between them. CDR3 nucleotides: TGCGCCAGCAGCTTGGTATCTGAGACCTACGAGCAGTACTTC. Translated, it gives CASSLVSETYEQYF. Complete variable domain (other parts from reference TRBV5-1 and TRBJ2-7): KAGVTQTPRYLIKTRGQQVTLSCSPISGHRSVSWYQQTPGQGLQFLFEYFSETQRNKGNFPGRFSGRQFSNSRSEMNVSTLELGDSALYLCASSLVSETYEQYFGPGTRLTVT.

This clone was seen a few times. The genes are TRBV19 and TRBJ2-7, with TRBD1 matching over 7 bases. V was clipped by 7 bases and J by 5 bases; unmatched bases: 11. This CDR3 spans 14 amino acids. CDR1 and CDR2 from the germline V gene are LNHDA and SQIVND (reference sequence). The CDR3 here is CASTATGSIHEQYF. DNA of the CDR3: TGTGCCAGTACTGCGACAGGGAGTATACACGAGCAGTACTTC.

The chain uses TRBV19 and TRBJ2-2, with D perhaps matching TRBD1 or TRBD2 (5 bases each). Trimming cost V 10 bases and J 6 bases, with 12 bases left between them. Germline V gene sequence: CDR1 LNHDA, CDR2 SQIVND (reference sequence). This CDR3 comprises 12 residues. Written as DNA, the CDR3 is TGTGCCACTACGAGGGGTTCCGGGGAGCTGTTTTTT. Its translation is CATTRGSGELFF.

In this sample, this clone turned up once. V usage is TRBV6-5 and J usage is TRBJ2-7, with 8 bases aligning to TRBD2. V lost 10 bases to trimming and J lost 4 bases; unmatched junction nucleotides: 3. The CDR3 has 11 residues. From germline, CDR1 is MNHEY and CDR2 SVGAGI. DNA of the CDR3: TGTGCCACCCGGGAGGGGTACGAGCAGTACTTC. Translating it yields CATREGYEQYF.

V usage is TRBV11-2 and J usage is TRBJ1-1; the D is unclear. V gave up 4 bases and J gave up 0 bases, with 6 bases separating them. This CDR3 region has 13 residues. CDR1 is SGHAT, CDR2 FQNNGV, per germline. The CDR3 DNA sequence: TGTGCCAGCAGCTATGGTCTGAACACTGAAGCTTTCTTT. Translated: CASSYGLNTEAFF.

V usage is TRBV6-2 or TRBV6-3 and J usage is TRBJ2-5; 8 bases match TRBD1. Germline-derived CDR1 and CDR2 are MNHEY and SVGEGT. J gave up 5 bases and V 2 bases, and 10 bases lay outside the gene matches. The CDR3 contains 16 residues. DNA of the CDR3: TGTGCCAGCAGTTACACCCAGGGGGCCTACCCCGAGACCCAGTACTTC. Encoded protein: CASSYTQGAYPETQYF.

The rearrangement uses TRBV28 and TRBJ2-3; 10 positions agree with TRBD2. Losses at the gene ends were 4 bases for V and 6 bases for J; bases not matched to a gene: 13. The germline CDR1 and CDR2 sequences are MDHEN and SYDVKM. The CDR3 totals 17 residues. The CDR3 DNA reads TGTGCCAGCAGTTCTCCCAAGAGAGCGGGAGGGCCTGATACGCAGTATTTT. It yields the protein CASSSPKRAGGPDTQYF.

In its sample, this clone was seen once. This chain uses TRBV9 with TRBJ2-1; 9 bases align to TRBD2. The CDR3 consists of 19 residues. In germline, CDR1 is SGDLS, CDR2 YYNGEE. J lost 8 bases, V lost 1 base, and 19 bases had no gene match. CDR3 loop: CASSVSTGVSGSTGDEQFF. The CDR3 DNA reads TGTGCCAGCAGCGTATCAACAGGGGTTAGCGGGAGTACGGGCGATGAGCAGTTCTTC.

In its sample, this clone was seen a few times. This chain uses TRBV12-3 or TRBV12-4 with TRBJ2-7; D ambiguous. The V end lost 0 bases, the J end lost 6 bases, and 3 bases lay between the germline ends. There are 11 residues in the CDR3. CDR3 in amino acids: CASSLASEQYF. The CDR3 DNA sequence: TGTGCCAGCAGTTTAGCCTCCGAGCAGTACTTC.

The rearrangement joins TRBV19 to TRBJ2-5; 11 bases are shared with TRBD2. This CDR3 has 17 amino acids. CDR1 and CDR2 (germline): LNHDA, SQIVND (reference sequence). With V trimmed by 5 bases and J by 4 bases, 12 bases remained unmatched. CDR3 region: CASSSRTSGRRLETQYF. CDR3 bases: TGTGCCAGTAGTTCCCGAACTAGCGGGAGAAGATTAGAGACCCAGTACTTC.

Here the CDR3 reads CASSLSRRGSYNEQFF. CDR3 nucleotide sequence: TGTGCCAGCAGCTTATCACGGCGCGGATCCTACAATGAGCAGTTCTTC. The chain recombines TRBV7-9 with TRBJ2-1, with no clear D. CDR3 size: 16 residues. V was trimmed by 2 bases and J by 1 base, leaving 12 bases between them. Germline V CDR1 and CDR2: SEHNR, FQNEAQ (reference sequence).

The rearrangement joins TRBV19 to TRBJ1-5, with 11 bases fitting TRBD1. The V gene end was trimmed by 9 bases and the J gene end by 6 bases; junction bases not matched to a gene: 10. The CDR3 covers 15 residues. The germline CDR1 and CDR2 sequences are LNHDA and SQIVND (reference sequence). The CDR3 loop reads CASNPGQGVFQPQHF. CDR3 in DNA: TGTGCCAGCAATCCGGGACAGGGGGTATTTCAGCCCCAGCATTTT.

This clone has a single count. The V call is TRBV18, the J call TRBJ2-7; TRBD1 matches 12 bases. The germline V gene encodes CDR1 KGHSH and CDR2 LQKENI. CDR3 length: 15 residues. Unmatched junction bases numbered 7, after V lost 5 bases and J lost 5 bases. CDR3 amino acids: CASSSTGTGGNEQYF. DNA for the CDR3: TGTGCCAGCTCATCGACCGGGACAGGGGGCAACGAGCAGTACTTC.

The J gene is TRBJ2-5, the V gene TRBV9; D is undetermined. Trimming left V 1 base short and J 1 base short, with 5 bases between. Germline CDR1 reads SGDLS; CDR2 reads YYNGEE. This CDR3 has 13 residues. DNA for the CDR3: TGTGCCAGCAGCGTATCCAGCCAAGAGACCCAGTACTTC. It codes for CASSVSSQETQYF. The whole variable domain, filled in from reference TRBV9 and TRBJ2-5, reads DSGVTQTPKHLITATGQRVTLRCSPRSGDLSVYWYQQSLDQGLQFLIQYYNGEERAKGNILERFSAQQFPDLHSELNLSSLELGDSALYFCASSVSSQETQYFGPGTRLLVL.

The sample holds a few counts of this clone. The chain recombines TRBV28 with TRBJ1-5, with D possibly matching TRBD1 (5 bases). Trimming stripped 4 bases from V and 7 bases from J, with 14 bases between. This CDR3 contains 14 residues. Looked up from germline, CDR1 is MDHEN and CDR2 is SYDVKM. The CDR3 protein is CASSSSQGGQPQHF. Written as DNA, the CDR3 is TGTGCCAGCAGTTCGTCCCAGGGCGGACAGCCCCAGCATTTT.

This clone came up once. The chain joins TRBV6-5 to TRBJ1-6; D may be TRBD1 (6 bases). V lost 6 bases and J lost 7, with 13 bases in between. The CDR3 spans 14 residues. Germline lookup yields CDR1 MNHEY and CDR2 SVGAGI. CDR3 residues: CASRGGGMNSPLHF. In DNA, the CDR3 is TGTGCCAGCAGAGGGGGGGGGATGAATTCACCCCTCCACTTT.

The rearrangement links TRBV30 to TRBJ2-2; D tentatively fits TRBD1 or TRBD2 (5 bases each). The germline V gene encodes CDR1 GTSNPN and CDR2 SVGIG (reference sequence). V lost 5 bases, J lost 4 bases, and 14 bases lay in between. The CDR3 has 14 residues. DNA for the CDR3: TGTGCCTGGCGGGGCCTTTCACCCACCGGGGAGCTGTTTTTT. This translates into CAWRGLSPTGELFF.

Only one count was recorded for this clone. This chain joins TRBV28 and TRBJ1-5, with D hard to call. The ends were cut back, 7 bases at V and 1 base at J, with 14 bases in the middle. Germline V gene data show CDR1 as MDHEN and CDR2 as SYDVKM. The CDR3 totals 15 residues. The CDR3 loop is CASITSSLSNQPQHF. The CDR3 DNA is TGTGCCAGCATAACCAGTTCCCTCAGCAATCAGCCCCAGCATTTT.